What follows are 32 T cell receptor beta chains derived from one specimen sequenced in a study of blood T cells in healthy people across ages. A second about 6 to 11 cycle PCR used barcoded and J-beta primers. TCRdb re-called the 5' RACE reads through MiXCR, storing one row per CDR3 protein. The sample records 800,000 to 950,000 distinct CDR3 sequences, about 36% being singletons. Sequencing was carried out using blood. The source is a young man in good health.

The J gene is TRBJ2-7, the V gene TRBV5-4, with TRBD1 identical over 9 bases. The DNA matches TRBJ2-5 better at its end, which makes the J call doubtful. This CDR3 has 15 amino acids. Germline V gene sequence: CDR1 SGHNT, CDR2 YYREEE (reference sequence). The CDR3 DNA is TGTGCCAGCAGTCCGCGGGGACAGGGTCGGGAGACCCAGTACTTC. This sequence encodes CASSPRGQGRETQYF.

The gene calls are TRBV28 and TRBJ1-1; D is perhaps TRBD1 (5 bases). With 8 bases removed from V and 5 bases from J, the gap between germline ends came to 18 bases. The CDR3 totals 14 residues. Germline CDR1 and CDR2: MDHEN and SYDVKM. The CDR3 DNA reads as TGTGCCAGCTCACCTGGGACGGCGAAGACTGAAGCTTTCTTT. This sequence encodes CASSPGTAKTEAFF. Combining the CDR3 with reference TRBV28 and TRBJ1-1 gives the whole variable domain DVKVTQSSRYLVKRTGEKVFLECVQDMDHENMFWYRQDPGLGLRLIYFSYDVKMKEKGDIPEGYSVSREKKERFSLILESASTNQTSMYLCASSPGTAKTEAFFGQGTRLTVV.

The sample holds a few counts of this clonotype. The chain joins TRBV3-1 to TRBJ2-7; D is possibly TRBD1 or TRBD2 (5 bases each). Trimming cost V 2 bases and J 6 bases, with 8 bases left between them. Per the germline V gene, CDR1 is LGHDT and CDR2 is YNNKEL (reference sequence). The CDR3 is 12 residues long. DNA for the CDR3: TGTGCCAGCAGCCAAAGAGGGACCGAGCAGTACTTC. This codes for CASSQRGTEQYF.

This clonotype was seen more than once but under ten times. The V and J genes are TRBV12-5 and TRBJ2-3; D may be TRBD1 (6 bases). This CDR3 contains 15 residues. Germline V CDR1 and CDR2: LGHNT, FRNRAP. V was pared by 5 bases and J by 5 bases, with 17 bases between. The CDR3 DNA sequence: TGTGCTAGTGGTCCTAACAGGGCCCCAGGAGATACGCAGTATTTT. Translation gives CASGPNRAPGDTQYF.

A remark on this clonotype: A read error is possible here, since a much larger clone lies one base away. The chain recombines TRBV10-3 with TRBJ2-3; TRBD1 might be the D (6 bases). CDR3 length: 16 amino acids. The germline V gene encodes CDR1 ENHRY and CDR2 SYGVKD. V lost 0 bases and J lost 0, with 10 bases in between. This CDR3 reads CAISESDRLSTDTQYF. As DNA, the CDR3 is TGTGCCATCAGTGAGTCGGACAGACTTAGCACAGATACGCAGTATTTT.

V usage is TRBV5-5 and J usage is TRBJ1-4; TRBD1 is a possible D gene (5 bases). Deletions cut 4 bases from V and 0 bases from J, with 22 bases between. The CDR3 covers 19 residues. The germline V gene has CDR1 SGHKS and CDR2 YYEKEE (reference sequence). The CDR3: CASSPVARMVGATNEKLFF. The CDR3 DNA follows: TGTGCCAGCAGCCCGGTCGCCCGGATGGTAGGGGCAACTAATGAAAAACTGTTTTTT.

This clonotype was observed a few times. The chain carries TRBV7-2 and TRBJ1-6; no definite D call. Germline V gene lookup returns CDR1 SGHTA and CDR2 FQGNSA. Trimming cost V 5 bases and J 0 bases, with 11 bases left between them. CDR3 length: 16 residues. CDR3 residues: CASSLLESSYNSPLHF. DNA of the CDR3: TGTGCCAGCAGCCTCTTAGAGAGCTCCTATAATTCACCCCTCCACTTT.

This clonotype was seen a handful of times. The CDR3 loop reads CASSQAETGEDIQYF. CDR3 sequence (DNA): TGCGCCAGCAGCCAGGCTGAGACAGGGGAGGACATTCAGTACTTC. The chain couples TRBV4-1 to TRBJ2-7; TRBD1 matches at 8 bases. The DNA matches TRBJ2-4 better at its end, which makes the J call doubtful. Per germline, CDR1 MGHRA and CDR2 YSYEKL. The CDR3 consists of 15 residues.

For this clonotype: Just one base apart from a much larger clone, this may be a read error. The chain combines TRBV3-1 with TRBJ2-7; D is perhaps TRBD1 or TRBD2 (5 bases each). The J call may be wrong; the DNA end is better matched by TRBJ2-5. The CDR3 is made up of 13 amino acids. CDR1 is LGHDT, CDR2 YNNKEL, per germline (reference sequence). CDR3 amino acids: CASSQMRGETQYF. As DNA, the CDR3 is TGTGCCAGCAGCCAAATGAGGGGAGAGACCCAGTACTTC.

This clonotype has ten or more counts. The chain recombines TRBV12-3 or TRBV12-4 with TRBJ2-7; D unclear. The CDR3 loop spans 14 amino acids. Trimming removed 7 bases from V and 4 bases from J, with 17 bases in between. DNA for the CDR3: TGTGCCAGCATGCCCAAAGCCCCTGGATACGAGCAGTACTTC. Translated: CASMPKAPGYEQYF.

This clonotype was seen a single time. The missing conserved phenylalanine or tryptophan at the end of this CDR3 makes a read error likely. The V and J genes are TRBV5-1 and TRBJ2-1, with TRBD2 matching 8 bases. The junction had 7 bases not matched to a gene; V was cut back by 3 bases and J by 5 bases. The CDR3 runs 15 residues. Germline V gives CDR1 SGHRS, CDR2 YFSETQ. The CDR3 sequence is CASSSGLVRNNEQFV. CDR3 in DNA: TGCGCCAGCAGCTCGGGACTAGTTCGTAACAATGAGCAGTTCGTC.

This sequence joins TRBV7-9 and TRBJ2-2; unclear D gene. Trimming removed 5 bases at V and 5 bases at J, with 6 bases between. The CDR3 sequence is 12 residues long. The germline gives CDR1 SEHNR, CDR2 FQNEAQ (reference sequence). As DNA, the CDR3 is TGTGCCAGCAGCCGCACGACCGGGGAGCTGTTTTTT. Translating it yields CASSRTTGELFF.

This rearrangement joins TRBV7-2 to TRBJ2-4, with 8 bases that match TRBD1. Germline CDR1 reads SGHTA; CDR2 reads FQGNSA. This CDR3 is 15 amino acids long. The junction had 12 bases not matched to a gene; V was cut back by 5 bases and J by 9 bases. As DNA, the CDR3 is TGTGCCAGCAGCCTGGTAGGACAGGGTAACCCCATTCAGTACTTC. Translation gives CASSLVGQGNPIQYF.

V and J are TRBV29-1 and TRBJ2-1; no reliable D call. Germline CDR1 SQVTM, CDR2 ANQGSEA. The V gene lost 7 bases and the J gene lost 6 bases, with 10 bases spanning the gap. This CDR3 is 11 amino acids long. Here the CDR3 DNA reads TGCAGCGCCGCCCCAGGCAATGAGCAGTTCTTC. It is translated as CSAAPGNEQFF.

The gene calls are TRBV12-3 or TRBV12-4 and TRBJ1-1; D uncertain. The CDR3 runs 15 residues. The ends were cut back, 6 bases at V and 1 base at J, with 15 bases in the middle. The CDR3 DNA is TGTGCCAGCAGCGACGAGGGCCCCGGGAACACTGAAGCTTTCTTT. Translated: CASSDEGPGNTEAFF.

V is TRBV19 and J is TRBJ1-5; the match to TRBD1 covers 12 bases. V shed 7 bases, J shed 3 bases, and the junction held 7 bases outside the gene matches. This CDR3 has 16 amino acids. CDR1 is LNHDA, CDR2 SQIVND, per germline (reference sequence). CDR3 region: CASTPGQGANNQPQHF. In DNA form, the CDR3 reads TGTGCCAGTACCCCGGGACAGGGGGCAAACAATCAGCCCCAGCATTTT.

V gene TRBV7-2 combines with J gene TRBJ2-4, with D perhaps matching TRBD2 (5 bases). Germline V gene data show CDR1 as SGHTA and CDR2 as FQGNSA. The CDR3 runs to 16 residues. Trimming pared 1 base from V and 8 bases from J, leaving 18 bases between. Written as DNA, the CDR3 is TGTGCCAGCAGCTTAGGAAACATCAATCCCGGGGACATTCAGTACTTC. Encoded protein: CASSLGNINPGDIQYF.

The chain carries TRBV10-3 and TRBJ1-1; D gene uncertain. The V gene's germline CDR1 is ENHRY and CDR2 SYGVKD. The CDR3 covers 16 residues. Trimming stripped 6 bases from V and 0 bases from J, with 17 bases between. The CDR3 nucleotides are TGTGCCATCAGCTCATCATCGGGCAGATTGAACACTGAAGCTTTCTTT. It specifies CAISSSSGRLNTEAFF.

A word on this clonotype: Just one base apart from a much larger clone, this may be a read error. V gene TRBV7-2 combines with J gene TRBJ2-7, with 9 bases that match TRBD1. Germline CDR1 SGHTA, CDR2 FQGNSA. V was clipped by 5 bases and J by 7 bases; unmatched bases: 12. CDR3 length: 15 residues. CDR3 nucleotides: TGTGCCAGCAGCCCTCCGGGACAGGGTCGAAATGAGCAGTACTTC. Its protein product is CASSPPGQGRNEQYF.

Comment on this clonotype: A much larger clone differs from this one at a single base, so this may be a read error. The rearrangement joins TRBV12-3 or TRBV12-4 to TRBJ2-3; D perhaps matches TRBD2 (5 bases). V was shortened by 5 bases and J by 3 bases, with 12 bases between the two germline ends. The CDR3 runs to 14 residues. CDR3 in DNA: TGTGCCAGCAGTGTAGTCAGAGGGACAGATACGCAGTATTTT. Encoded protein: CASSVVRGTDTQYF.

This clonotype was seen more than once but under ten times. The V gene is TRBV11-1, the J gene TRBJ2-7, with D perhaps assigned TRBD1 or TRBD2 (5 bases each). Germline lookup yields CDR1 SGHAT and CDR2 FQDESV (reference sequence). The V end was cut by 4 bases, the J end by 1 base, with 23 bases between. This CDR3 contains 18 residues. CDR3 amino acids: CASSYTDSTKRRSYEQYF. In DNA, the CDR3 is TGTGCCAGCAGCTACACTGACAGCACAAAAAGGAGGTCCTACGAGCAGTACTTC.

This clonotype was seen a few times. The chain combines TRBV6-2 or TRBV6-3 with TRBJ1-2; tentatively, D is TRBD1 (6 bases). Germline V gene lookup returns CDR1 MNHEY and CDR2 SVGEGT. The CDR3 totals 14 residues. V lost 4 bases and J lost 7, with 16 bases in between. The CDR3 region has the DNA TGTGCCAGCAGTTCGCGGACAGTTGGGAGTGGCTACACCTTC. It specifies CASSSRTVGSGYTF.

The V gene is TRBV6-5, the J gene TRBJ1-1, with D perhaps TRBD1 (6 bases). The V end lost 6 bases, the J end lost 4 bases, and 12 bases lay between the germline ends. CDR3 size: 13 residues. The germline V gene has CDR1 MNHEY and CDR2 SVGAGI. The CDR3 sequence: CASSYTGLTEAFF. CDR3 in DNA: TGTGCCAGCAGCTACACAGGGCTCACTGAAGCTTTCTTT.

The chain carries TRBV11-2 and TRBJ2-3; D is unclear. V was shortened by 5 bases and J by 0 bases, with 18 bases between the two germline ends. This CDR3 has 17 amino acids. Germline lookup yields CDR1 SGHAT and CDR2 FQNNGV. The CDR3 nucleotides read TGTGCCAGCAGCCCTGATGCCGGTTGTTCTAGCACAGATACGCAGTATTTT. Translating gives CASSPDAGCSSTDTQYF.

This clonotype showed up many times. The CDR3 nucleotides are TGTGCCAGCAGCTTAAGCGGTCCCTACGAGCAGTACTTC. The encoded protein is CASSLSGPYEQYF. The rearrangement links TRBV7-2 to TRBJ2-7, with D maybe TRBD2 (5 bases). Trimming shortened V by 2 bases and J by 2 bases, and 7 bases separated the two germline ends. The CDR3 length is 13 residues. The germline CDR1 and CDR2 sequences are SGHTA and FQGNSA.

The chain has TRBV18 and TRBJ1-3; 7 bases align to TRBD1. Germline V gives CDR1 KGHSH, CDR2 LQKENI. V was pared by 4 bases and J by 0 bases, with 3 bases of the junction left unmatched. The CDR3 is made up of 15 amino acids. The CDR3 loop is CASSQQGISGNTIYF. The CDR3 DNA reads as TGTGCCAGCTCACAACAGGGGATCTCTGGAAACACCATATATTTT.

This clonotype was seen at least ten times. The J gene is TRBJ2-1, the V gene TRBV29-1, with 7 nucleotides matching TRBD2. V shed 7 bases, J shed 5 bases, and the junction held 8 bases outside the gene matches. The CDR3 sequence is 13 residues long. Germline loops: CDR1 SQVTM, CDR2 ANQGSEA. CDR3 DNA: TGCAGCGCACCGGGACTAACCAACAATGAGCAGTTCTTC. Protein product: CSAPGLTNNEQFF.

A note on this clonotype: Germline is not matched at one junction end, which may reflect a read error. The chain has TRBV7-9 and TRBJ2-3, with D unclear. Germline CDR1 is SEHNR and CDR2 is FQNEAQ (reference sequence). The CDR3 spans 11 residues. CDR3 sequence reads: CVSSPGDTQYF. The DNA for the CDR3 is TGTGTCAGCAGCCCCGGCGATACGCAGTATTTT.

The rearrangement links TRBV6-1 to TRBJ2-7; no clear D. The V gene's germline CDR1 is MNHNS and CDR2 SASEGT. This CDR3 is 14 amino acids long. V dropped 7 bases and J dropped 0 bases, with 13 bases sitting between them. The CDR3 DNA is TGTGCCAGCACCCCGGGCCCTAGCTCCTACGAGCAGTACTTC. Residues: CASTPGPSSYEQYF.

This clonotype was detected a few times. The chain carries TRBV12-3 or TRBV12-4 and TRBJ1-1; 7 bases are a match to TRBD1. The CDR3 is made up of 14 amino acids. V lost 6 bases, J lost 1 base, and 5 bases stayed unmatched. DNA of the CDR3: TGTGCCAGCAGGCGACAGGGAGCGAACACTGAAGCTTTCTTT. Protein sequence: CASRRQGANTEAFF.

The chain joins TRBV10-3 to TRBJ2-7, with D possibly being TRBD1 (6 bases). Trimming removed 10 bases from V and 3 bases from J, with 10 bases in between. The CDR3 consists of 11 residues. Germline CDR1 ENHRY, CDR2 SYGVKD. The CDR3 reads CATGQLYEQYF. CDR3 DNA: TGTGCCACCGGACAGCTCTACGAGCAGTACTTC.

The V call is TRBV5-1, the J call TRBJ2-7; maybe TRBD2 (6 bases). The J call is in doubt because the DNA end fits TRBJ2-5 better. This CDR3 is built from 15 residues. Germline V gene data show CDR1 as SGHRS and CDR2 as YFSETQ. CDR3 sequence reads: CASSLGRLEVETQYF. The DNA of the CDR3 is TGCGCCAGCAGCTTGGGACGACTAGAGGTGGAGACCCAGTACTTC.